This TCR beta chain was profiled in a study of identical twins. Study results and caveats: Researchers reported excess low generation probability among twin-shared out-of-frame alpha sequences. Excess sharing by twins proved weaker in beta out-of-frame sequences. Within monozygotic twins, out-of-frame TCR alpha sharing was underestimated by the models.

Germline V gives CDR1 LGHNA, CDR2 YNFKEQ. The ends were cut back, 0 bases at V and 0 bases at J, with 11 bases in the middle. The CDR3 has 16 residues. This clonotype was found a few times. The antigen is undetermined. TCRdb redid the calling of the 5' RACE reads with MiXCR, one entry per CDR3 protein. The sample shows roughly 230,000 distinct CDR3 sequences, about 8.5% of them seen only once. These data were also filed under a second study, of yellow fever vaccine responses in identical twins.

The chain carries TRBV4-2 and TRBJ1-2; D perhaps matches TRBD1 (5 bases). The receptor comes from a woman aged 18-29 years in good health. The sequenced sample consisted of CD8+ T cells sorted from blood. The CDR3 coding sequence is TGTGCCAGCAGCCAAGATCCCCAGGGAACTAACTATGGCTACACCTTC. Its protein product is CASSQDPQGTNYGYTF.